A single sample gave rise to the 29 T cell receptor beta chains below, sequenced in a study of cytomegalovirus exposure and HLA in healthy donors. Amplification used 60 Vbeta primers and 13 Jbeta primers. The method was immunoSEQ multiplex PCR; TCRdb's version includes in-frame clones alone and lacks a portion of them. The sample includes tens of thousands of clones, approximately 76% seen only once; the top ten take more than 1.3%. The sample was PBMCs. The origin of the receptors is a male donor in good health and CMV-seronegative.

In its sample, this clone was seen once. V is TRBV7-3 and J is TRBJ2-5, with 7 nucleotides matching TRBD1. V was clipped by 2 bases and J by 3 bases; unmatched bases: 0. Germline CDR1 is SGHTA and CDR2 is FQGTGA. The CDR3 totals 13 residues. This chain's CDR3 is CASSLGTEETQYF. The CDR3 DNA is TGTGCCAGCAGCTTAGGGACAGAAGAGACCCAGTACTTC.

This clone was found a few times. J is TRBJ1-6 and V is TRBV6-1, with 7 positions matching TRBD1. CDR3 length: 15 amino acids. With 6 bases clipped from V and 5 bases from J, the junction kept 7 bases outside the gene matches. The germline CDR1 and CDR2 sequences are MNHNS and SASEGT. The CDR3 DNA reads as TGTGCCAGCAGGCCAATGGGACAGAATAATTCACCCCTCCACTTT. Translating it yields CASRPMGQNNSPLHF.

The chain employs TRBV14 and TRBJ2-2, with 11 nucleotides matching TRBD1. The trim removed 3 bases at V and 4 bases at J, leaving 16 bases unmatched. CDR3 length: 20 residues. Germline loops: CDR1 SGHDN, CDR2 FVKESK. CDR3 loop: CASSHPLSGTGGIRTGELFF. CDR3 nucleotide sequence: TGTGCCAGCAGCCACCCCCTATCCGGGACAGGGGGAATACGCACCGGGGAGCTGTTTTTT.

The count of this clone is one. The rearrangement uses TRBV9 and TRBJ1-2, with TRBD1 matching over 7 bases. The CDR3 loop spans 15 amino acids. Germline loops: CDR1 SGDLS, CDR2 YYNGEE. V trimming: 0 bases; J trimming: 8 bases; junction bases outside the gene matches: 10. The CDR3 DNA reads TGTGCCAGCAGCGTAGGTCCAGACAGGGTGGGCGGCTACACCTTC. It specifies CASSVGPDRVGGYTF.

J is TRBJ1-6 and V is TRBV18; unclear D gene. Trimming cost V 1 base and J 8 bases, with 9 bases left between them. The length of the CDR3 is 14 residues. Per germline, CDR1 KGHSH and CDR2 LQKENI. CDR3 sequence reads: CASSPLGRDSPLHF. In DNA form, the CDR3 reads TGTGCCAGCTCACCACTCGGGAGAGATTCACCCCTCCACTTT.

The rearrangement uses TRBV20-1 and TRBJ1-4; TRBD1 might be the D (5 bases). Trimming removed 6 bases from V and 8 bases from J, with 10 bases in between. Germline V gives CDR1 DFQATT, CDR2 SNEGSKA (reference sequence). CDR3 length: 11 amino acids. The CDR3 coding sequence is TGCAGTGCCAGGGTCAGAGAAAAACTGTTTTTT. Its translation is CSARVREKLFF.

This clone is medium-sized by share. V gene TRBV6-5 combines with J gene TRBJ1-3; D gene uncertain. Germline CDR1 and CDR2: MNHEY and SVGAGI. This CDR3 is built from 11 residues. Trimming pared 4 bases from V and 6 bases from J, leaving 4 bases between. The CDR3 loop is CASSFQNTIYF. DNA of the CDR3: TGTGCCAGCAGTTTTCAAAACACCATATATTTT.

V and J are TRBV9 and TRBJ1-1; 9 nucleotides match TRBD1. Trimming took 4 bases from V and 4 from J; bases not matched to a gene: 8. The CDR3 length is 15 residues. Germline V gene data show CDR1 as SGDLS and CDR2 as YYNGEE. In nucleotides, the CDR3 is TGTGCCAGCAGCTTCGGGACAGGGCTAATCACTGAAGCTTTCTTT. Translation: CASSFGTGLITEAFF.

The chain employs TRBV6-5 and TRBJ1-2; 9 bases fit TRBD1. CDR3 length equals 15 residues. Unmatched junction bases numbered 11, after V lost 5 bases and J lost 7 bases. Germline V gene lookup returns CDR1 MNHEY and CDR2 SVGAGI. CDR3 bases: TGTGCCAGCAGTGCCCAGACAGGGGGTCAGCTTGGCTACACCTTC. Translation: CASSAQTGGQLGYTF.

CDR3 residues: CASSYLAGGTGELFF. The CDR3 bases are TGTGCCAGTAGTTACCTAGCGGGAGGGACCGGGGAGCTGTTTTTT. V usage is TRBV19 and J usage is TRBJ2-2, with 12 bases matching TRBD2. Germline assignment: CDR1 LNHDA and CDR2 SQIVND (reference sequence). Unmatched junction bases numbered 3, after V lost 5 bases and J lost 5 bases. This CDR3 spans 15 amino acids.

This clone was counted a single time. V gene TRBV27 combines with J gene TRBJ2-4; D is undetermined. The length of the CDR3 is 13 residues. Germline V gene sequence: CDR1 MNHEY, CDR2 SMNVEV (reference sequence). V gave up 4 bases and J gave up 0 bases, with 4 bases separating them. As DNA, the CDR3 is TGTGCCAGCAGTTCGGTAGCCAAAAACATTCAGTACTTC. It specifies CASSSVAKNIQYF.

This clone came up once. J is TRBJ2-6 and V is TRBV19, with D possibly TRBD2 on 6 matching bases. The CDR3 consists of 13 residues. V was clipped by 8 bases and J by 4 bases, with 9 bases between them. The germline CDR1 and CDR2 sequences are LNHDA and SQIVND (reference sequence). This CDR3 reads CASRGSGANVLTF. As DNA, the CDR3 is TGTGCCAGTCGGGGGAGCGGGGCCAACGTCCTGACTTTC.

The genes are TRBV5-1 and TRBJ2-3; 10 bases are shared with TRBD1. This CDR3 is 14 amino acids long. The germline V gene encodes CDR1 SGHRS and CDR2 YFSETQ. Trimming took 4 bases from V and 6 from J; bases not matched to a gene: 5. CDR3 amino acids: CASSPGTGDDTQYF. The DNA for the CDR3 is TGCGCCAGCAGCCCCGGGACAGGGGATGATACGCAGTATTTT.

The chain carries TRBV28 and TRBJ2-7; 7 bases match TRBD1. V lost 4 bases to trimming and J lost 2 bases; unmatched junction nucleotides: 8. The germline V gene has CDR1 MDHEN and CDR2 SYDVKM. The length of the CDR3 is 15 residues. The CDR3, as DNA: TGTGCCAGCAGTTCCATGACAGGGCCTACCTACGAGCAGTACTTC. This encodes CASSSMTGPTYEQYF.

In its sample, this clone is medium-sized (0.01 to 0.1%). This chain joins TRBV6-4 and TRBJ2-2; perhaps TRBD2 as D (5 bases). The germline gives CDR1 MRHNA, CDR2 SNTAGT. This CDR3 spans 13 amino acids. V was clipped by 2 bases and J by 5 bases, with 6 bases between them. The CDR3 sequence is CASSDRDTGELFF. The CDR3 region has the DNA TGTGCCAGCAGTGACCGGGATACCGGGGAGCTGTTTTTT.

The chain is built from TRBV4-1 and TRBJ2-7; TRBD2 is a possible D gene (6 bases). Trimming took 1 base from V and 2 from J, leaving 12 bases between them. From germline, CDR1 is MGHRA and CDR2 YSYEKL. The CDR3 is 15 residues long. CDR3 DNA sequence: TGCGCCAGCAGCCAAGGAGGCGGGACCACCTACGAGCAGTACTTC. Translating gives CASSQGGGTTYEQYF.

The chain joins TRBV28 to TRBJ1-2; TRBD1 is a possible D gene (5 bases). The CDR3 runs 15 residues. Trimming removed 7 bases from V and 2 bases from J, with 17 bases in between. Germline V gives CDR1 MDHEN, CDR2 SYDVKM. CDR3 loop: CASNRGGGGNYGYTF. The CDR3 region has the DNA TGTGCCAGCAATCGTGGCGGGGGGGGAAACTATGGCTACACCTTC.

The chain carries TRBV5-5 and TRBJ1-2, with unresolved D. Germline V gives CDR1 SGHKS, CDR2 YYEKEE (reference sequence). The CDR3 length is 15 residues. Trimming took off 1 base at V and 4 bases at J, with 14 bases between the two ends. The CDR3 loop reads CASSLMEVASYGYTF. CDR3 DNA: TGTGCCAGCAGCTTGATGGAGGTGGCGAGCTATGGCTACACCTTC.

This chain connects TRBV11-3 to TRBJ1-1, with a weak D call TRBD1 (6 bases). Germline values: CDR1 SGHNT, CDR2 YENEEA. V gave up 3 bases and J gave up 3 bases, with 8 bases separating them. The CDR3 totals 13 residues. CDR3 sequence reads: CASSLNRDTEAFF. In DNA, the CDR3 is TGTGCCAGCAGCTTGAACAGGGACACTGAAGCTTTCTTT. Full variable domain (rest looked up from reference TRBV11-3 and TRBJ1-1): EAGVVQSPRYKIIEKKQPVAFWCNPISGHNTLYWYLQNLGQGPELLIRYENEEAVDDSQLPKDRFSAERLKGVDSTLKIQPAELGDSAVYLCASSLNRDTEAFFGQGTRLTVV.

The rearrangement joins TRBV9 to TRBJ1-5; D unclear. V lost 6 bases to trimming and J lost 0 bases, with 16 bases between them. The CDR3 length is 16 residues. In germline, CDR1 is SGDLS, CDR2 YYNGEE. The CDR3 loop is CASTREEFSSNQPQHF. The CDR3 DNA reads TGTGCCAGCACCCGGGAGGAGTTTAGTAGCAATCAGCCCCAGCATTTT.

The rearrangement joins TRBV4-1 to TRBJ2-4, with D tentatively TRBD1 (5 bases). From germline, CDR1 is MGHRA and CDR2 YSYEKL. The ends were cut back, 1 base at V and 0 bases at J, with 10 bases in the middle. The CDR3 length is 16 residues. The CDR3 here is CASSQAGMLAKNIQYF. The DNA of the CDR3 is TGCGCCAGCAGCCAAGCAGGGATGCTAGCCAAAAACATTCAGTACTTC.

This clone showed up just once. Mismatch with germline at one junction end may stem from a read error. This sample includes further DNA sequences coding for the same CDR3. The chain links TRBV5-6 to TRBJ1-2, with D tentatively TRBD1 (6 bases). Germline V gene lookup returns CDR1 SGHDT and CDR2 YYEEEE. This CDR3 spans 13 amino acids. CDR3 residues: CASSSSGVHGYTF. The DNA for the CDR3 is TGTGCCAGCAGCTCATCAGGGGTTCACGGCTATACCTTC.

This clone was observed a single time. This chain connects TRBV5-6 to TRBJ2-2; 8 nucleotides line up with TRBD1. The CDR3 runs to 14 residues. Trimming removed 5 bases from V and 0 bases from J; junction bases left unmatched: 0. Germline assignment: CDR1 SGHDT and CDR2 YYEEEE. DNA of the CDR3: TGTGCCAGCAGGACAGGGGCGAACACCGGGGAGCTGTTTTTT. Translation: CASRTGANTGELFF.

This chain links TRBV4-1 with TRBJ2-7; D gene ambiguous. The CDR3 length is 17 residues. With 1 base removed from V and 3 bases from J, the gap between germline ends came to 19 bases. Germline V gene lookup returns CDR1 MGHRA and CDR2 YSYEKL. CDR3 region: CASSQVSAPSVGYEQYF. The DNA for the CDR3 is TGCGCCAGCAGCCAAGTATCCGCCCCTTCCGTCGGCTACGAGCAGTACTTC.

This chain links TRBV19 with TRBJ2-5, with 8 bases matching TRBD2. The J call may be mistaken, given a closer DNA end match to TRBJ2-7. The CDR3 extends over 16 amino acids. Germline V lookup: CDR1 LNHDA, CDR2 SQIVND (reference sequence). As DNA, the CDR3 is TGTGCCAGTAGTACCCGGGAGGGGCTAACCTCCTACGAGCAGTACTTC. It yields the protein CASSTREGLTSYEQYF.

The chain is built from TRBV28 and TRBJ1-3; 7 positions agree with TRBD1. V dropped 3 bases and J dropped 7; count of bases not matched to a gene: 12. This CDR3 is built from 16 residues. Germline CDR1 and CDR2: MDHEN and SYDVKM. In nucleotides, the CDR3 is TGTGCCAGCAGTTTCGTCACAGGGGTAGGAAAGAACACCATATATTTT. This encodes CASSFVTGVGKNTIYF.

The sample holds one count of this clone. This chain links TRBV6-4 with TRBJ1-1, with D unclear. This CDR3 comprises 13 residues. Germline CDR1 reads MRHNA; CDR2 reads SNTAGT. V dropped 4 bases and J dropped 6 bases, with 12 bases sitting between them. CDR3 region: CASSVPYASEAFF. CDR3 DNA sequence: TGTGCCAGCAGTGTACCTTACGCGTCTGAAGCTTTCTTT.

This clone was recorded a few times. The chain joins TRBV4-1 to TRBJ2-7; 8 nucleotides match TRBD2. The germline CDR1 and CDR2 sequences are MGHRA and YSYEKL. V lost 4 bases and J lost 0; bases outside the gene matches: 2. The CDR3 extends over 14 amino acids. The DNA for the CDR3 is TGCGCCAGCAGCCTAGCGGGAACCTCCTACGAGCAGTACTTC. Translation: CASSLAGTSYEQYF.

The chain has TRBV9 and TRBJ2-3, with TRBD1 identical over 7 bases. J was trimmed by 0 bases and V by 6 bases; bases with no gene match: 7. Per germline, CDR1 SGDLS and CDR2 YYNGEE. The CDR3 is 15 amino acids. The CDR3 sequence: CASTWAGGSTDTQYF. The CDR3 DNA sequence: TGTGCCAGCACATGGGCAGGGGGTAGCACAGATACGCAGTATTTT.